Given below is one T cell receptor beta chain in context. As yet, its antigen is unknown. An end of the junction does not agree with germline; a read error may underlie this. This entry is derived from a study of tumor and adjacent non-tumor tissue in lung cancer. Whole-study results and caveats: Significantly higher TCR diversity was found in tumor than normal lung.

This CDR3 spans 13 amino acids. Germline CDR1 and CDR2: DFQATT and SNEGSKA (reference sequence). A modified ARM-PCR protocol with three rounds of nested PCR amplified TCRbeta. TCRdb reprocessed the multiplex PCR reads with MiXCR, giving one entry per CDR3 protein. The table lists tens of thousands of distinct CDR3 sequences, 80% to 90% of them singletons. This sample's RNA came from whole unsorted tissue. Distant lung tissue was collected more than 3 cm away from the tumor edge. The chain joins TRBV20-1 to TRBJ1-2; D remains ambiguous. The TCR originated in a man aged 55-75 years with non-small cell lung cancer. The sequenced sample was distant non-tumor lung tissue. Here the CDR3 reads CSARTVANYGYSF. For the CDR3, the DNA is TGCAGTGCTAGGACGGTAGCTAACTATGGTTACAGCTTC.